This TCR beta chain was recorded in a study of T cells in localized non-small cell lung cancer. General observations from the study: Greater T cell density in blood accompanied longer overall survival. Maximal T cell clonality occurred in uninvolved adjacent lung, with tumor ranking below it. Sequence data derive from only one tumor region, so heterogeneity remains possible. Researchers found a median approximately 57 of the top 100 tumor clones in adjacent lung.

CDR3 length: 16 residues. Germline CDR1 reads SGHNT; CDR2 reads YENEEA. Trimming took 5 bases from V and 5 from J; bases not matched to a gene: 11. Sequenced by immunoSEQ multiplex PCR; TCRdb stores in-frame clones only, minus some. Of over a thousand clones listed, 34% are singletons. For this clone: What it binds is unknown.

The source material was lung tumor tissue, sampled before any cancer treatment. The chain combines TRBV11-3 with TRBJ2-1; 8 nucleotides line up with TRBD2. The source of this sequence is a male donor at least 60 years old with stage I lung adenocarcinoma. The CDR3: CASSRELAGSDNEQFF. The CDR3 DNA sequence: TGTGCCAGCAGCCGAGAATTAGCGGGGAGTGACAATGAGCAGTTCTTC. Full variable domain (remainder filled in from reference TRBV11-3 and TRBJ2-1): EAGVVQSPRYKIIEKKQPVAFWCNPISGHNTLYWYLQNLGQGPELLIRYENEEAVDDSQLPKDRFSAERLKGVDSTLKIQPAELGDSAVYLCASSRELAGSDNEQFFGPGTRLTVL.